This T cell receptor (beta chain) comes out of a study of blood T cells in healthy people across ages. This clonotype turned up a few times. The authors ran a second PCR of roughly 6 to 11 cycles using a sample-barcoded 5' primer and a J-beta primer mix. TCRdb redid the calling of the 5' RACE reads with MiXCR, one entry per CDR3 protein. Counted here are fewer than 950,000 distinct CDR3 sequences, approximately 53% occurring once; the ten biggest clones make up roughly 37%. The source material was blood. This TCR derives from a man older than 75 in good health.

The CDR3 coding sequence is TGTGCCTCTCGAGTAGGACAGGGGGCCTCTTCCTACAATGAGCAGTACTTC. Protein sequence: CASRVGQGASSYNEQYF. The chain carries TRBV10-3 and TRBJ2-7, with 11 bases aligning to TRBD1. Germline V gene data show CDR1 as ENHRY and CDR2 as SYGVKD. The CDR3 spans 17 residues. Trimming removed 11 bases from V and 7 bases from J; junction bases left unmatched: 22.